This T cell receptor (beta chain) is drawn from a study of cytomegalovirus exposure and HLA in healthy donors. Overall study context: In a later analysis, the 90 to 150 validation repertoires were reported to have used the same platform as the 666 first-cohort repertoires. Study outcomes and limitations: Most TCR sequences were rare, but some public TCRs occurred in many donors.

The repertoire was sequenced with immunoSEQ multiplex PCR; TCRdb's copy has only in-frame clones and lacks some. The sample shows around 71,000 clones, 94% of them seen only once. The donors belonged to the approximately 120-subject validation cohort, separate from the 666-subject first cohort. For this clone: The target antigen is unknown.

The sequence came from a man younger than 35 in good health and CMV-seropositive. The source material was PBMCs.

The DNA of the CDR3 is TGTGCCAGCAGGCCACGGAGGGGGCTAGATAGCAATCAGCCCCAGCATTTT. Translated: CASRPRRGLDSNQPQHF. The chain employs TRBV28 and TRBJ1-5, with 7 bases fitting TRBD1. Germline CDR1 and CDR2: MDHEN and SYDVKM. The V gene end was trimmed by 6 bases and the J gene end by 0 bases; junction bases not matched to a gene: 11. The CDR3 runs to 17 residues.